This T cell receptor (beta chain) was sequenced for a study of T-cell memory formation after mild COVID-19. Study-wide findings and caveats: Pre-infection memory harbored some responding clones, suggesting cross-reactive memory joined.

This clonotype was detected only a few times. Its antigen remains unknown. MiXCR, run by TCRdb on the 5' RACE reads, gives a single entry per CDR3 protein. This table has roughly 48,000 distinct CDR3 sequences, around 25% appearing once. The clonotype comes from a man aged 18 to 35 who had mild COVID-19 (a few samples of this study predate the infection). Cell type and time point are not known. Sequencing input: PBMCs or a T cell subset sorted from them (not recorded which).

CDR3 nucleotides: TGTGCCACCAGCAGGGGGGGCCAGCTACAAGATACGCAGTATTTT. This gives the protein CATSRGGQLQDTQYF. The chain is built from TRBV15 and TRBJ2-3; D might be TRBD1 or TRBD2, each matching 6 bases. This CDR3 is 15 amino acids long. The V end lost 3 bases, the J end lost 5 bases, and 15 bases lay between the germline ends. Germline V CDR1 and CDR2: LNHNV, YYDKDF (reference sequence).